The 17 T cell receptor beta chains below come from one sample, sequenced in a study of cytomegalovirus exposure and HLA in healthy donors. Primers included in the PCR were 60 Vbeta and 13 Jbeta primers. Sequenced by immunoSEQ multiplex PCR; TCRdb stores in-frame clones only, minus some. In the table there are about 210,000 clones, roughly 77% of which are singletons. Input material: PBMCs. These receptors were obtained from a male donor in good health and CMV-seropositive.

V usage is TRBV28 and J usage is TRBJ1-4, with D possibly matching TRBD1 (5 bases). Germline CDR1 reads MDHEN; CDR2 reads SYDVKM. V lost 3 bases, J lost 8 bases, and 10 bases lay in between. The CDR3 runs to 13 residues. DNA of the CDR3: TGTGCCAGCAGTTTGGGGGGATTAGAAAAACTGTTTTTT. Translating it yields CASSLGGLEKLFF.

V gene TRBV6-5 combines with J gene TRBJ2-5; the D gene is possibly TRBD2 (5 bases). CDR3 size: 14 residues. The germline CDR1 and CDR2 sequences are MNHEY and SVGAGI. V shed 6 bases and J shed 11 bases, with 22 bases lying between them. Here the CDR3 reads CASRRAALGFEQYF. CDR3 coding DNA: TGTGCCAGCAGGCGGGCTGCCTTGGGTTTTGAGCAGTACTTC.

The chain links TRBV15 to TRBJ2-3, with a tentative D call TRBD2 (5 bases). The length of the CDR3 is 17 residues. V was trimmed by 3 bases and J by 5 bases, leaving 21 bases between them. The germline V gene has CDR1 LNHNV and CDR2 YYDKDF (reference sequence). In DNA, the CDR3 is TGTGCCACCAGCAGTAGCGAGGACGGAGGTCTACGAGATACGCAGTATTTT. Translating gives CATSSSEDGGLRDTQYF.

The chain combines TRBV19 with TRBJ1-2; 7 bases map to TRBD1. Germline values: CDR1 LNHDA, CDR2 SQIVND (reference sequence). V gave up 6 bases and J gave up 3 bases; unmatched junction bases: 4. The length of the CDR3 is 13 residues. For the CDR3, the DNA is TGTGCCAGTAGCACGGGACAGCACTATGGCTACACCTTC. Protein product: CASSTGQHYGYTF.

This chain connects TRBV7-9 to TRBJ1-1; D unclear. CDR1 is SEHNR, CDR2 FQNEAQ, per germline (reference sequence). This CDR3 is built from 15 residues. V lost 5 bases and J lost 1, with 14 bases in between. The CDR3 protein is CASSPPLLSNTEAFF. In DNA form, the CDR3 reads TGTGCCAGCAGCCCCCCTCTCTTGTCGAACACTGAAGCTTTCTTT.

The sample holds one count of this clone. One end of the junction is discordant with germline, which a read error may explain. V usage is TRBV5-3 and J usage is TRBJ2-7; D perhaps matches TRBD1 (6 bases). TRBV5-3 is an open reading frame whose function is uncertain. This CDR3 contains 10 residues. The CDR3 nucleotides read TGTGCCAAATGGACAGTCCCTCAGTGGTTC. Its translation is CAKWTVPQWF.

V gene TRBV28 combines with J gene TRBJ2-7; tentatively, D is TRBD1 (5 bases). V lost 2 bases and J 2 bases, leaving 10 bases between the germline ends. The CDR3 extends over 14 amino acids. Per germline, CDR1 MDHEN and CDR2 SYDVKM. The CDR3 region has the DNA TGTGCCAGCAGTTTACAGGGATCCACCTACGAGCAGTACTTC. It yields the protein CASSLQGSTYEQYF.

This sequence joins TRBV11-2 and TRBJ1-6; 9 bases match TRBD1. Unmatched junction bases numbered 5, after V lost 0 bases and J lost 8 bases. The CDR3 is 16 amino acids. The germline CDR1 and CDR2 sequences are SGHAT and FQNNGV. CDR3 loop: CASSLDRDRVHSPLHF. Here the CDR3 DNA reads TGTGCCAGCAGCTTAGACCGGGACAGGGTCCATTCACCCCTCCACTTT. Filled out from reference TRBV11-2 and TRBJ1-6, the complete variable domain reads EAGVAQSPRYKIIEKRQSVAFWCNPISGHATLYWYQQILGQGPKLLIQFQNNGVVDDSQLPKDRFSAERLKGVDSTLKIQPAKLEDSAVYLCASSLDRDRVHSPLHFGNGTRLTVT.

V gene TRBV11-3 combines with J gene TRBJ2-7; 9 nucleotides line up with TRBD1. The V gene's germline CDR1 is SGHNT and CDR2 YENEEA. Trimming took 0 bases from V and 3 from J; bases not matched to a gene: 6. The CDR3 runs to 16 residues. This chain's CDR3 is CASSLETGGGNYEQYF. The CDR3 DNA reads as TGTGCCAGCAGCTTAGAGACAGGGGGAGGAAACTACGAGCAGTACTTC. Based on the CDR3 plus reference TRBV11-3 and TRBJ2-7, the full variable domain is EAGVVQSPRYKIIEKKQPVAFWCNPISGHNTLYWYLQNLGQGPELLIRYENEEAVDDSQLPKDRFSAERLKGVDSTLKIQPAELGDSAVYLCASSLETGGGNYEQYFGPGTRLTVT.

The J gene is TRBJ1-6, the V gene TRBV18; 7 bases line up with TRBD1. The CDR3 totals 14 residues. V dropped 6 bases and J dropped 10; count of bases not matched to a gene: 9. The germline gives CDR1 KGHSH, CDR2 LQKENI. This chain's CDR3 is CASSRTGDPSPLHF. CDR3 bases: TGTGCCAGCTCTCGCACAGGGGACCCGTCACCCCTCCACTTT.

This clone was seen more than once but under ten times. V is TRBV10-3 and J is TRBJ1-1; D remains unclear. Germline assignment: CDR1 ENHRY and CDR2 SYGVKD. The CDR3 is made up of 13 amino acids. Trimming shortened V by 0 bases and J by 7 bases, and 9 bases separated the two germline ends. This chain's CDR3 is CAISESMQFEAFF. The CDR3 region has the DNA TGTGCCATCAGTGAGTCTATGCAGTTTGAAGCTTTCTTT.

DNA of the CDR3: TGTGCCGGGGGGGGAGGATGGGATGACAATGAGCAGTTCTTC. Residues: CAGGGGWDDNEQFF. The chain uses TRBV28 and TRBJ2-1, with 7 bases lining up with TRBD2. Trimming removed 11 bases from V and 5 bases from J; junction bases left unmatched: 12. CDR1 is MDHEN, CDR2 SYDVKM, per germline. The CDR3 is made up of 14 amino acids.

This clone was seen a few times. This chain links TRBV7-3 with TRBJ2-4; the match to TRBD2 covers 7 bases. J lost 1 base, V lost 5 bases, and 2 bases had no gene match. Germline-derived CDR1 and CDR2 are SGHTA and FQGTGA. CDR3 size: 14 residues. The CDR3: CASSVGGAKNIQYF. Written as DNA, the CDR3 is TGTGCCAGCAGCGTGGGGGGGGCCAAAAACATTCAGTACTTC.

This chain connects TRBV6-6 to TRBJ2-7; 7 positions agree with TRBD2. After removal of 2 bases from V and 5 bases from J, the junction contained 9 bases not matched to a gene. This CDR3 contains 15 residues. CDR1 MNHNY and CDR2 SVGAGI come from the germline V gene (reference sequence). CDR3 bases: TGTGCCAGCAGTTACCCCCCCGGGGGGATCAACGAGCAGTACTTC. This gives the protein CASSYPPGGINEQYF.

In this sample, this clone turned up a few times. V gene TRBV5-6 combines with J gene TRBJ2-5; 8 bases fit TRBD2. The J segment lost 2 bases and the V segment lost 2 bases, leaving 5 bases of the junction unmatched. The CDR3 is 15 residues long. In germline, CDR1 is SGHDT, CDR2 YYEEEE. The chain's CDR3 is CASSFGRGSQETQYF. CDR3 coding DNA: TGTGCCAGCAGCTTCGGGAGGGGGTCACAAGAGACCCAGTACTTC.

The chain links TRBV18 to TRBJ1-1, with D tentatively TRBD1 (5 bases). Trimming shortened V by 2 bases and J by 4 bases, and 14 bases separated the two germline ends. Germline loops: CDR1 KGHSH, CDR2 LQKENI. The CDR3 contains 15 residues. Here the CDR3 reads CASSPSQELVTEAFF. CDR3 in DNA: TGTGCCAGCTCACCATCACAGGAATTGGTCACTGAAGCTTTCTTT.

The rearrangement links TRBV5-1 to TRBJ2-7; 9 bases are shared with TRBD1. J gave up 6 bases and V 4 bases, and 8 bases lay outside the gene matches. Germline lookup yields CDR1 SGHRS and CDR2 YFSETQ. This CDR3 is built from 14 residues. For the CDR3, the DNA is TGCGCCAGCAGCCAGCGGACAGGGGCCGGCGAGCAGTACTTC. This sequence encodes CASSQRTGAGEQYF.